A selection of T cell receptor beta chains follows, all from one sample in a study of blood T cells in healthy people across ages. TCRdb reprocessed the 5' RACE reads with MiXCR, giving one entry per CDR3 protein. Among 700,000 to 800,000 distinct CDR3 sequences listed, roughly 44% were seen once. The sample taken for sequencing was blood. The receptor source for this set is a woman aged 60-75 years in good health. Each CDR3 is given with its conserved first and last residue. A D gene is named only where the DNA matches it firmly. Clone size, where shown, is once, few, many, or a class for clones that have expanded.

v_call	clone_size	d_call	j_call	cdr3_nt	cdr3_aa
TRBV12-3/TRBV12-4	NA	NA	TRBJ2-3	TGTGCCAGCAGCCGTGACAGCTTAAGCACAGATACGCAGTATTTT	CASSRDSLSTDTQYF
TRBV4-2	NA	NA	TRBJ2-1	TGTGCCAGCAGCCAAGACGGGGGAGGAGAGCAGTTCTTC	CASSQDGGGEQFF
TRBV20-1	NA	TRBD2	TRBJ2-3	TGCAGTGCTCAGAAGGCGGAGCGGGGGTCCTCCGAGGATACGCAGTATTTT	CSAQKAERGSSEDTQYF
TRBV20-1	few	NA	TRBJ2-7	TGCAGTGCTAGAGGCCTCGGACATATCGAGCAGTACTTC	CSARGLGHIEQYF
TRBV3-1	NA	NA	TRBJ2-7	TGTGCCAGCAGCCAATCCGCCAACGAGCAGTACTTC	CASSQSANEQYF
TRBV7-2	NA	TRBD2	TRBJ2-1	TGTGCCAGCAGCTCGACTAGCGATAGCCACAATGAGCAGTTCTTC	CASSSTSDSHNEQFF
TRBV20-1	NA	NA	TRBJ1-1	TGCAGTGCCACCACTCCGCAGGGCCTGGGCACTGAAGCTTTCTTT	CSATTPQGLGTEAFF
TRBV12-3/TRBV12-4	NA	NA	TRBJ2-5	TGTGCCAGCAGTTTAGCTGCGGGCATCCAAGAGACCCTGTACTTC	CASSLAAGIQETLYF
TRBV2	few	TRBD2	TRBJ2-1	TGTGCCACGACTAGCGGGAGGGCATATGAGCAGTTCTTC	CATTSGRAYEQFF
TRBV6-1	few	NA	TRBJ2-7	TGTGCCAGCAATAACCAGGGCTCTTACGAGCAGTACTTC	CASNNQGSYEQYF
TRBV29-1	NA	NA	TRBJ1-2	TGCAGCGGAGGGGAGGGCTATGGCTACACCTTC	CSGGEGYGYTF
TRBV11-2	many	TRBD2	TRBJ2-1	TGTGCCAGCAGCTTAGACGGCGGGGGGGCCTACAATGAGCAGTTCTTC	CASSLDGGGAYNEQFF
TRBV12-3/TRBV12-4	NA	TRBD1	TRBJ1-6	TGTGCCAGCAGTCTAGGACAGGGATCAGGGAATTCACCCCTCCACTTT	CASSLGQGSGNSPLHF
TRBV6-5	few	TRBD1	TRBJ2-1	TGTGCCAGCAGTTACAGGACAGGGGATTACAATGAGCAGTTCTTC	CASSYRTGDYNEQFF
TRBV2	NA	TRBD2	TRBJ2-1	TGTGCCAGTCTAGCGGTCCCCTACAATGAGCAGTTCTTC	CASLAVPYNEQFF
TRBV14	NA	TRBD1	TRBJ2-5	TGTGCCAGCAGCCACCCCCTGGGGACAGGGGAGACCCAGTACTTC	CASSHPLGTGETQYF
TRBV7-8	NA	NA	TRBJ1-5	TGTGCCAGCAGCCCCCGGGCGGGCTTCCAGCATTTT	CASSPRAGFQHF